A single sample gave rise to the 16 T cell receptor beta chains below, sequenced in a study of T cell responses to AZD1222 COVID-19 vaccine. The assay was immunoSEQ multiplex PCR, and TCRdb's table has in-frame clones only and misses some. Of under 85,000 clones listed, around 90% were seen once; the top ten hold roughly a quarter. This specimen was peripheral blood, taken on day 0 of AZD1222 vaccination. The receptors were gathered from an adult in good health.

V gene TRBV6-6 combines with J gene TRBJ2-3; 8 bases align to TRBD2. Trimming removed 0 bases from V and 6 bases from J; junction bases left unmatched: 5. This CDR3 contains 15 residues. Germline loops: CDR1 MNHNY, CDR2 SVGAGI (reference sequence). CDR3 residues: CASSYSGGRLDTQYF. Written as DNA, the CDR3 is TGTGCCAGCAGTTACTCAGGCGGGAGGTTGGATACGCAGTATTTT.

The chain carries TRBV12-3 or TRBV12-4 and TRBJ1-1; no definite D call. This CDR3 contains 13 residues. Trimming took 11 bases from V and 1 from J, leaving 14 bases between them. For the CDR3, the DNA is TGTGCCGCCCCCCGCCCCCAGAACACTGAAGCTTTCTTT. It codes for CAAPRPQNTEAFF.

This chain uses TRBV2 with TRBJ2-7; maybe TRBD1 (6 bases). V lost 7 bases to trimming and J lost 0 bases, with 10 bases between them. Germline V gene lookup returns CDR1 SNHLY and CDR2 FYNNEI. The CDR3 runs 13 residues. The CDR3: CASKEGDSYEQYF. In DNA form, the CDR3 reads TGTGCCAGCAAAGAGGGGGACTCCTACGAGCAGTACTTC.

The chain combines TRBV7-9 with TRBJ1-5, with unresolved D. V was clipped by 5 bases and J by 10 bases, with 12 bases between them. The CDR3 covers 12 residues. Germline CDR1 is SEHNR and CDR2 is FQNEAQ (reference sequence). Here the CDR3 reads CASSPHEGPQHF. As DNA, the CDR3 is TGTGCCAGCAGCCCCCATGAAGGCCCCCAGCATTTT.

The chain links TRBV30 to TRBJ2-2; D is uncertain. V dropped 7 bases and J dropped 3 bases, with 12 bases sitting between them. Looked up from germline, CDR1 is GTSNPN and CDR2 is SVGIG (reference sequence). This CDR3 region has 13 residues. CDR3 nucleotides: TGTGCCTCTTCTAGGTCGGACACCGGGGAGCTGTTTTTT. It is translated as CASSRSDTGELFF.

The chain couples TRBV11-2 to TRBJ1-1; 8 nucleotides match TRBD1. The CDR3 has 14 amino acids. The trim removed 5 bases at V and 8 bases at J, leaving 10 bases unmatched. Germline CDR1 SGHAT, CDR2 FQNNGV. CDR3 loop: CASSIGTGSVEAFF. CDR3 in DNA: TGTGCCAGCAGCATTGGGACAGGATCTGTCGAAGCTTTCTTT.

This clone has just a few counts. The chain recombines TRBV28 with TRBJ2-7; D is uncertain. Germline CDR1 reads MDHEN; CDR2 reads SYDVKM. The CDR3 totals 14 residues. The ends were cut back, 1 base at V and 3 bases at J, with 10 bases in the middle. CDR3 DNA: TGTGCCAGCAGTTTATTTAACGGTGACTACGAGCAGTACTTC. Amino acid sequence: CASSLFNGDYEQYF.

The genes are TRBV5-1 and TRBJ1-1; the D gene is possibly TRBD1 (6 bases). V lost 3 bases and J 4 bases, leaving 10 bases between the germline ends. Looked up from germline, CDR1 is SGHRS and CDR2 is YFSETQ. The CDR3 loop spans 13 amino acids. The CDR3 reads CASSWAGVTEAFF. CDR3 nucleotide sequence: TGCGCCAGCAGCTGGGCAGGGGTCACTGAAGCTTTCTTT.

The chain joins TRBV19 to TRBJ1-4, with D possibly TRBD1 on 6 matching bases. CDR3 length: 15 residues. Germline-derived CDR1 and CDR2 are LNHDA and SQIVND (reference sequence). V lost 7 bases and J 3 bases, leaving 15 bases between the germline ends. The CDR3 spells CASNRGAGPNEKLFF. In nucleotides, the CDR3 is TGTGCCAGTAACCGGGGGGCAGGACCTAATGAAAAACTGTTTTTT. Filled out from reference TRBV19 and TRBJ1-4, the complete variable domain reads DGGITQSPKYLFRKEGQNVTLSCEQNLNHDAMYWYRQDPGQGLRLIYYSQIVNDFQKGDIAEGYSVSREKKESFPLTVTSAQKNPTAFYLCASNRGAGPNEKLFFGSGTQLSVL.

J is TRBJ1-3 and V is TRBV5-4, with unresolved D. Germline V lookup: CDR1 SGHNT, CDR2 YYREEE (reference sequence). CDR3 length equals 14 residues. Trimming removed 6 bases from V and 0 bases from J, with 10 bases in between. The CDR3 here is CASTLSPSGNTIYF. The CDR3 nucleotides are TGTGCCAGCACCCTATCTCCCTCTGGAAACACCATATATTTT.

J is TRBJ1-5 and V is TRBV6-1, with a tentative D call TRBD1 (5 bases). V gave up 3 bases and J gave up 6 bases, with 9 bases separating them. CDR1 is MNHNS, CDR2 SASEGT, per germline. The CDR3 has 13 amino acids. This CDR3 is CASSDRGAQPQHF. CDR3 nucleotide sequence: TGTGCCAGCAGTGACAGAGGGGCTCAGCCCCAGCATTTT.

The chain has TRBV5-1 and TRBJ1-3; D is unresolved. Deletions cut 0 bases from V and 0 bases from J, with 10 bases between. Germline lookup yields CDR1 SGHRS and CDR2 YFSETQ. CDR3 size: 16 residues. CDR3 sequence (DNA): TGCGCCAGCAGCTTGGTAGGTGTGAGCTCTGGAAACACCATATATTTT. Protein: CASSLVGVSSGNTIYF.

The J gene is TRBJ1-5, the V gene TRBV7-9; D gene ambiguous. V lost 6 bases, J lost 1 base, and 10 bases lay in between. Germline V lookup: CDR1 SEHNR, CDR2 FQNEAQ (reference sequence). The CDR3 is 14 residues long. The CDR3 is CASSSLDSNQPQHF. For the CDR3, the DNA is TGTGCCAGCAGTTCACTAGACAGCAATCAGCCCCAGCATTTT.

The chain employs TRBV5-1 and TRBJ2-1; D call uncertain. Per germline, CDR1 SGHRS and CDR2 YFSETQ. This CDR3 contains 16 residues. With 4 bases removed from V and 8 bases from J, the gap between germline ends came to 22 bases. For the CDR3, the DNA is TGCGCCAGCAGCCCCTCCACGTGGTTGTCTGCTGATGAGCAGTTCTTC. Amino acids: CASSPSTWLSADEQFF. Filled out from reference TRBV5-1 and TRBJ2-1, the complete variable domain reads KAGVTQTPRYLIKTRGQQVTLSCSPISGHRSVSWYQQTPGQGLQFLFEYFSETQRNKGNFPGRFSGRQFSNSRSEMNVSTLELGDSALYLCASSPSTWLSADEQFFGPGTRLTVL.

The chain carries TRBV2 and TRBJ1-1; 7 nucleotides line up with TRBD1. J lost 4 bases, V lost 8 bases, and 10 bases had no gene match. Germline V gene data show CDR1 as SNHLY and CDR2 as FYNNEI. The CDR3 is made up of 14 amino acids. The CDR3, as DNA: TGTGCCAGCCGTTACAGGGGCACGGTCACTGAAGCTTTCTTT. Its protein is CASRYRGTVTEAFF. The full variable domain, rest sourced from reference TRBV2 and TRBJ1-1, is EPEVTQTPSHQVTQMGQEVILRCVPISNHLYFYWYRQILGQKVEFLVSFYNNEISEKSEIFDDQFSVERPDGSNFTLKIRSTKLEDSAMYFCASRYRGTVTEAFFGQGTRLTVV.

The chain carries TRBV19 and TRBJ1-1; TRBD1 matches 7 bases. With V trimmed by 5 bases and J by 4 bases, 4 bases remained unmatched. Germline assignment: CDR1 LNHDA and CDR2 SQIVND (reference sequence). This CDR3 contains 13 residues. In nucleotides, the CDR3 is TGTGCCAGTAGTGCTACAGGGGTCACTGAAGCTTTCTTT. Amino acids: CASSATGVTEAFF.